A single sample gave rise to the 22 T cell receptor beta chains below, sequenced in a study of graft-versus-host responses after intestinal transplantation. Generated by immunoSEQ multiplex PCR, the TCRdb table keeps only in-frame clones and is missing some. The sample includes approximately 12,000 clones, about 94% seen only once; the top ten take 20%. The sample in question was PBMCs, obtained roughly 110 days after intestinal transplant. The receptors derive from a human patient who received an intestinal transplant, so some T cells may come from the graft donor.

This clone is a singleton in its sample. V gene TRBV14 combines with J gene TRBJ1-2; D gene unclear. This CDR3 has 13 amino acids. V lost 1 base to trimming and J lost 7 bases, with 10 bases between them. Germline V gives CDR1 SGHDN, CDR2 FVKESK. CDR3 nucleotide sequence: TGTGCCAGCAGCCAAGTGGCTGGAGGTGGCTACACCTTC. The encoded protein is CASSQVAGGGYTF. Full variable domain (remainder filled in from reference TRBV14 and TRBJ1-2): EAGVTQFPSHSVIEKGQTVTLRCDPISGHDNLYWYRRVMGKEIKFLLHFVKESKQDESGMPNNRFLAERTGGTYSTLKVQPAELEDSGVYFCASSQVAGGGYTFGSGTRLTVV.

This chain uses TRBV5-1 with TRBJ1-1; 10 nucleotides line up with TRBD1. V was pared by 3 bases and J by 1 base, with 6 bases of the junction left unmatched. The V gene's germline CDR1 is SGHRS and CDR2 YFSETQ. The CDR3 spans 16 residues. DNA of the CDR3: TGCGCCAGCAGCTCCGACAGGGGGCTTTCGAACACTGAAGCTTTCTTT. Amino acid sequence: CASSSDRGLSNTEAFF. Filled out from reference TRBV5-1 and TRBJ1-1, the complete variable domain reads KAGVTQTPRYLIKTRGQQVTLSCSPISGHRSVSWYQQTPGQGLQFLFEYFSETQRNKGNFPGRFSGRQFSNSRSEMNVSTLELGDSALYLCASSSDRGLSNTEAFFGQGTRLTVV.

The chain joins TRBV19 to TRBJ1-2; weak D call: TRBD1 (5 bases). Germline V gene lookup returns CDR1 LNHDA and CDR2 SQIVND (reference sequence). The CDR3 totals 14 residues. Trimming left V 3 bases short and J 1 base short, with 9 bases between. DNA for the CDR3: TGTGCCAGTAGTATCGAGGGGCTTAACTATGGCTACACCTTC. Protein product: CASSIEGLNYGYTF. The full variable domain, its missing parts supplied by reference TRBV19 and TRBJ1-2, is DGGITQSPKYLFRKEGQNVTLSCEQNLNHDAMYWYRQDPGQGLRLIYYSQIVNDFQKGDIAEGYSVSREKKESFPLTVTSAQKNPTAFYLCASSIEGLNYGYTFGSGTRLTVV.

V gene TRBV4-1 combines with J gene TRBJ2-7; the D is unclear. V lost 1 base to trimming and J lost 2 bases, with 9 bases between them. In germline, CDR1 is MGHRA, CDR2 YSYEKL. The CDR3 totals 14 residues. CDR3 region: CASSQGVDPYEQYF. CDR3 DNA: TGCGCCAGCAGCCAAGGAGTGGATCCCTACGAGCAGTACTTC.

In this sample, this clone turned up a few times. The CDR3 here is CASSHQGGTTNEQFF. For the CDR3, the DNA is TGTGCCAGCAGCCATCAGGGGGGGACTACCAATGAGCAGTTCTTC. V usage is TRBV9 and J usage is TRBJ2-1, with D possibly being TRBD1 or TRBD2 (7 bases each). Trimming removed 4 bases at V and 6 bases at J, with 17 bases between. There are 15 residues in the CDR3. The V gene's germline CDR1 is SGDLS and CDR2 YYNGEE.

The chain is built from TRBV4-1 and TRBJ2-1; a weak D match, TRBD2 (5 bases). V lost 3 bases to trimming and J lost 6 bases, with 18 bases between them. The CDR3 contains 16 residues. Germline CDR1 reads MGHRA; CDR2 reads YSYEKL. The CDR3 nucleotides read TGCGCCAGCAGCCAGTTCTCGGACTCTTACGTCAATGAGCAGTTCTTC. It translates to CASSQFSDSYVNEQFF.

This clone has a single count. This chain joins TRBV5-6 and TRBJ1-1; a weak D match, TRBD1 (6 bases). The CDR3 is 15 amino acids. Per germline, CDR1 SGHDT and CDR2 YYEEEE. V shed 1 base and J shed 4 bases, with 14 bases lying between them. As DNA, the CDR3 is TGTGCCAGCAGCTTGTGGGGGGGGGCGGGCACTGAAGCTTTCTTT. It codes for CASSLWGGAGTEAFF. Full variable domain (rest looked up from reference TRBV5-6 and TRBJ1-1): DAGVTQSPTHLIKTRGQQVTLRCSPKSGHDTVSWYQQALGQGPQFIFQYYEEEERQRGNFPDRFSGHQFPNYSSELNVNALLLGDSALYLCASSLWGGAGTEAFFGQGTRLTVV.

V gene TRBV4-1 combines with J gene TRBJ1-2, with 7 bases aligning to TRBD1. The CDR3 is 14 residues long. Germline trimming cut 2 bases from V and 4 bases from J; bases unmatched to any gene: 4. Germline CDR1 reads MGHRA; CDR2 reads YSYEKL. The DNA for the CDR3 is TGCGCCAGCAGCCAACAGGGGGAAGCCTATGGCTACACCTTC. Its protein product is CASSQQGEAYGYTF.

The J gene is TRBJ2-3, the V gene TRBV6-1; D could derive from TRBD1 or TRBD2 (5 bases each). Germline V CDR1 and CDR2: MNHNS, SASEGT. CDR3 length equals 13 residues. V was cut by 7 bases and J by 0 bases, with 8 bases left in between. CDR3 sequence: CASTRDSTDTQYF. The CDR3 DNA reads TGTGCCAGCACCCGGGACAGCACAGATACGCAGTATTTT.

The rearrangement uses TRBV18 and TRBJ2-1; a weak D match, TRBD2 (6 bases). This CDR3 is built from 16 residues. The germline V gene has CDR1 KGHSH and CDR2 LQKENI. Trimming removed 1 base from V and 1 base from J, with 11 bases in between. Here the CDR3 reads CASSPLSGSSYNEQFF. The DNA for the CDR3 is TGTGCCAGCTCACCACTCAGCGGGTCTTCCTACAATGAGCAGTTCTTC. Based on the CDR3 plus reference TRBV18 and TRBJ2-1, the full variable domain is NAGVMQNPRHLVRRRGQEARLRCSPMKGHSHVYWYRQLPEEGLKFMVYLQKENIIDESGMPKERFSAEFPKEGPSILRIQQVVRGDSAAYFCASSPLSGSSYNEQFFGPGTRLTVL.

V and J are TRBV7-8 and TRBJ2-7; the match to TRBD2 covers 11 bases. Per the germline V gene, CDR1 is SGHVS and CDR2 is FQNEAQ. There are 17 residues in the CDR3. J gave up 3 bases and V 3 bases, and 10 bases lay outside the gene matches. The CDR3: CASSLDETSGAIYEQYF. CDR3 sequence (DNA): TGTGCCAGCAGCTTGGATGAGACTAGCGGGGCTATCTACGAGCAGTACTTC.

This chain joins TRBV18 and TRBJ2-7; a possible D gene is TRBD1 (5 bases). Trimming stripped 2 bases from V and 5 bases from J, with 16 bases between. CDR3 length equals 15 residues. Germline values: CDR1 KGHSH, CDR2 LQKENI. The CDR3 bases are TGTGCCAGCTCACCAAGCAATTCCAGGGTAGACGAGCAGTACTTC. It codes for CASSPSNSRVDEQYF. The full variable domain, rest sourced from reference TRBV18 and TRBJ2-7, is NAGVMQNPRHLVRRRGQEARLRCSPMKGHSHVYWYRQLPEEGLKFMVYLQKENIIDESGMPKERFSAEFPKEGPSILRIQQVVRGDSAAYFCASSPSNSRVDEQYFGPGTRLTVT.

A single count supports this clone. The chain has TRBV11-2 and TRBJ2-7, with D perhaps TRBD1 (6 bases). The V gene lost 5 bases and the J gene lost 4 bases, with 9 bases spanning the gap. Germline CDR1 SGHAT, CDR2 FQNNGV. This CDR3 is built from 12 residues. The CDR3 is CASSPQGYEQYF. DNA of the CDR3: TGTGCCAGCAGCCCCCAGGGGTACGAGCAGTACTTC.

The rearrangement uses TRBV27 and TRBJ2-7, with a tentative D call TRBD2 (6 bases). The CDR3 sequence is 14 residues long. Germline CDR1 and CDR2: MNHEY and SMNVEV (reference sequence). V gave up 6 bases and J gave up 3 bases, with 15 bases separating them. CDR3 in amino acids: CASSWLGGGYEQYF. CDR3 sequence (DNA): TGTGCCAGCAGCTGGTTGGGGGGAGGCTACGAGCAGTACTTC.

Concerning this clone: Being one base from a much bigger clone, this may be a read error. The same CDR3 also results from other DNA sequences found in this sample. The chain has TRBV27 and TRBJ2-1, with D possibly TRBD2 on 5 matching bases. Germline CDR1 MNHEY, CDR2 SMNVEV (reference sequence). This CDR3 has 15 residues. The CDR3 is CASSFSGSSYNEQFF. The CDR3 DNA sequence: TGTGCCAGCAGTTTTTCGGGAAGCTCCTACAACGAGCAGTTCTTC.

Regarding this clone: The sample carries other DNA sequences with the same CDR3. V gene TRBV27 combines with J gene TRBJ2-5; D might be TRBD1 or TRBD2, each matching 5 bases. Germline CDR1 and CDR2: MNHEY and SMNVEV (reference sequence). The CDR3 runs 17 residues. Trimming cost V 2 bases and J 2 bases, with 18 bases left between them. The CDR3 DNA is TGTGCCAGCAGTTTAAACCTAGGGCCTTGGGGGCAAGAGACCCAGTACTTC. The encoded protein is CASSLNLGPWGQETQYF.

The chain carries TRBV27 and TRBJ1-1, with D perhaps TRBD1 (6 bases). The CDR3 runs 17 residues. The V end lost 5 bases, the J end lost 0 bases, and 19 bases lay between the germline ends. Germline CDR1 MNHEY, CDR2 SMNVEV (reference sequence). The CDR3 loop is CASSPLHTTGLNTEAFF. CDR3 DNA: TGTGCCAGCAGTCCCCTCCACACGACAGGACTGAACACTGAAGCTTTCTTT.

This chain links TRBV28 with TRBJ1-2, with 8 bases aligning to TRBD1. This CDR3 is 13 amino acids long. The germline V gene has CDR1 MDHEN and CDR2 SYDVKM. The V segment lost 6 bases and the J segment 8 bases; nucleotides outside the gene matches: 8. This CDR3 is CASSSDRARGYTF. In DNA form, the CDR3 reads TGTGCCAGCAGCTCGGACAGGGCTCGGGGCTACACCTTC.

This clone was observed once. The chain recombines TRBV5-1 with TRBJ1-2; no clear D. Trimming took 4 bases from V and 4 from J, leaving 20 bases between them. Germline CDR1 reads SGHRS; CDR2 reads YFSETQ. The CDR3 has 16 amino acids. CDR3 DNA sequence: TGCGCCAGCAGCGTCTATGGGAGCGCCACCCTCTATGGCTACACCTTC. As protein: CASSVYGSATLYGYTF.

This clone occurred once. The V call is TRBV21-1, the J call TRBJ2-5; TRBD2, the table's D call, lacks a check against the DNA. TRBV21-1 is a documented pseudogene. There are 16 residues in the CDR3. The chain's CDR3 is CASSKALWSRGETQYF. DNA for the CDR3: TGTGCCAGCAGCAAAGCGCTTTGGAGTAGAGGGGAGACCCAGTACTTC.

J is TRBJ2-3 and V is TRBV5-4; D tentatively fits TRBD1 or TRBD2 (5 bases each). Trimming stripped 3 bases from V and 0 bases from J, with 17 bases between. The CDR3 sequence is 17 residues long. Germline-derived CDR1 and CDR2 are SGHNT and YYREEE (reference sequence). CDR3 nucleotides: TGTGCCAGCAGCTCTGGGACCCTTCCTCCTAGCACAGATACGCAGTATTTT. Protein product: CASSSGTLPPSTDTQYF.

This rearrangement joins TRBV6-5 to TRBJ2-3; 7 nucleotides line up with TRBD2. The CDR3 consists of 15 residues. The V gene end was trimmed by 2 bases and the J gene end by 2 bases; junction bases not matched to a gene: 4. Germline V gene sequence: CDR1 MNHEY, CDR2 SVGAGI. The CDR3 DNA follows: TGTGCCAGCAGTTACAGTACTAGCGACACAGATACGCAGTATTTT. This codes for CASSYSTSDTDTQYF.